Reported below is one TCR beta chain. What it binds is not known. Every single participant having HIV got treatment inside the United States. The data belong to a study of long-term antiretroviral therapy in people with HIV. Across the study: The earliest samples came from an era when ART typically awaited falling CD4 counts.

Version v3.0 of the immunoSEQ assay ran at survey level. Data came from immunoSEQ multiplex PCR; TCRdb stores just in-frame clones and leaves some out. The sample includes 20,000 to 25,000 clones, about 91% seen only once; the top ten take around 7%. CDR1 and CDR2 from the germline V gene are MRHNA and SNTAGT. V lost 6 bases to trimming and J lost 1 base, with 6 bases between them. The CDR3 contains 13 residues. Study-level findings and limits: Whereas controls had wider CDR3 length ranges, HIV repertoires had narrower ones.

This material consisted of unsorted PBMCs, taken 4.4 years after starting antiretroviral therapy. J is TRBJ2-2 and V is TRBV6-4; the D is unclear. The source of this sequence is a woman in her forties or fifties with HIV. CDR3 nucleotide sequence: TGTGCCAGCAGGGGAAAGAACACCGGGGAGCTGTTTTTT. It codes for CASRGKNTGELFF.